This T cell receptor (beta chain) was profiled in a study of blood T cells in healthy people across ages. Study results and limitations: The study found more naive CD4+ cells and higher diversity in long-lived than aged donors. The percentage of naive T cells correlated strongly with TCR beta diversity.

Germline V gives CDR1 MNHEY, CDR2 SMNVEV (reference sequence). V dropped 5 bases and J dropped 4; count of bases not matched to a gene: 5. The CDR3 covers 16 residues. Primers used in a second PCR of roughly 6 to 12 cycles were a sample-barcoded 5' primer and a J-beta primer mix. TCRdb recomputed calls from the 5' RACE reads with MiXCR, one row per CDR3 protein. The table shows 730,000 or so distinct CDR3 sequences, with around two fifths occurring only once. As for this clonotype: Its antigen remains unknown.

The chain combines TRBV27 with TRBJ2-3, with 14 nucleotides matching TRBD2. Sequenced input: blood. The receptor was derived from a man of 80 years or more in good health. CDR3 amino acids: CASSPGLAGVPDTQYF. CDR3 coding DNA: TGTGCCAGCAGTCCGGGACTAGCGGGGGTCCCAGATACGCAGTATTTT.